Listed here are 17 T cell receptor beta chains from one sample, sequenced in a study of T-cell reconstitution after alpha-beta-depleted transplantation in children. Unique molecular identifiers were incorporated when the TCRbeta library was constructed. TCRdb independently ran MiXCR on the PCR reads; one entry per CDR3 protein. The sample yields about 980,000 distinct CDR3 sequences, about 29% seen once. This sample comprised PBMCs, mostly from graft donor cells, obtained 360 days after TCRalphabeta/CD19-depleted stem cell transplant. The source is a boy younger than two who had a stem cell transplant for SCID, so the T cells may come from the graft donor.

The CDR3 sequence is CSANRDSSYEQYF. The CDR3, as DNA: TGCAGTGCCAACAGGGATTCATCCTACGAGCAGTACTTC. V is TRBV20-1 and J is TRBJ2-7, with D possibly matching TRBD1 (6 bases). There are 13 residues in the CDR3. Per the germline V gene, CDR1 is DFQATT and CDR2 is SNEGSKA (reference sequence). The V end lost 6 bases, the J end lost 1 base, and 13 bases lay between the germline ends.

V is TRBV4-2 and J is TRBJ1-1; D might be TRBD1 (6 bases). V dropped 9 bases and J dropped 4 bases, with 18 bases sitting between them. The CDR3 spans 14 residues. Germline CDR1 reads LGHNA; CDR2 reads YNFKEQ. The CDR3 sequence is CARGPGGLGTEAFF. As DNA, the CDR3 is TGTGCCAGGGGCCCCGGGGGCCTCGGCACTGAAGCTTTCTTT.

The rearrangement links TRBV12-3 or TRBV12-4 to TRBJ2-2; tentative D call: TRBD2 (6 bases). V shed 6 bases and J shed 5 bases, with 10 bases lying between them. This CDR3 has 13 amino acids. For the CDR3, the DNA is TGTGCCAGCAGACGCGGGGAGACCGGGGAGCTGTTTTTT. Protein sequence: CASRRGETGELFF.

V gene TRBV7-9 combines with J gene TRBJ1-4; D gene unclear. V shed 2 bases and J shed 4 bases, with 8 bases lying between them. The CDR3 loop spans 14 amino acids. Germline CDR1 is SEHNR and CDR2 is FQNEAQ (reference sequence). CDR3 sequence reads: CASSLQKINEKLFF. The DNA of the CDR3 is TGTGCCAGCAGCTTACAAAAGATTAATGAAAAACTGTTTTTT. Filled out from reference TRBV7-9 and TRBJ1-4, the complete variable domain reads DTGVSQNPRHKITKRGQNVTFRCDPISEHNRLYWYRQTLGQGPEFLTYFQNEAQLEKSRLLSDRFSAERPKGSFSTLEIQRTEQGDSAMYLCASSLQKINEKLFFGSGTQLSVL.

This CDR3 reads CASSPHGHTEAFF. The DNA for the CDR3 is TGCGCCAGCAGCCCGCACGGGCACACTGAAGCTTTCTTT. The chain carries TRBV4-3 and TRBJ1-1; D uncertain. V lost 4 bases to trimming and J lost 3 bases, with 9 bases between them. Germline V gives CDR1 LGHNA, CDR2 YSLEER. The CDR3 consists of 13 residues.

The J gene is TRBJ1-5, the V gene TRBV11-1; 8 bases agree with TRBD1. CDR1 is SGHAT and CDR2 is FQDESV in the germline V gene (reference sequence). This CDR3 has 16 residues. The V gene end was trimmed by 0 bases and the J gene end by 3 bases; junction bases not matched to a gene: 4. The CDR3 loop is CASSLATGAFNQPQHF. DNA of the CDR3: TGTGCCAGCAGCTTAGCGACAGGGGCGTTCAATCAGCCCCAGCATTTT.

The table lists this clonotype with many counts. Germline and junction disagree at one end, which may indicate a read error. V is TRBV5-1 and J is TRBJ2-1; 7 bases line up with TRBD2. The CDR3 is 15 residues long. Germline loops: CDR1 SGHRS, CDR2 YFSETQ. Written as DNA, the CDR3 is TGTGCCAGCAGTTTATGGGGGGGGGAGTACAATGAGCAGTTCTTC. It is translated as CASSLWGGEYNEQFF.

This chain uses TRBV7-9 with TRBJ2-1; possibly TRBD2 for D (5 bases). V gave up 3 bases and J gave up 1 base, with 13 bases separating them. The CDR3 has 16 amino acids. The V gene's germline CDR1 is SEHNR and CDR2 FQNEAQ (reference sequence). The CDR3 loop is CASSLRERRSYNEQFF. For the CDR3, the DNA is TGTGCCAGCAGCTTGAGGGAACGGAGATCCTACAATGAGCAGTTCTTC.

This clonotype was seen more than once but under ten times. The chain uses TRBV12-3 or TRBV12-4 and TRBJ2-2; TRBD2 matches at 12 bases. This CDR3 region has 18 residues. J gave up 6 bases and V 4 bases, and 12 bases lay outside the gene matches. CDR3 nucleotides: TGTGCCAGCAGTTCCTCCCAACTAGCGGGGGGAAACGCCGGGGAGCTGTTTTTT. It is translated as CASSSSQLAGGNAGELFF.

V gene TRBV6-2 or TRBV6-3 combines with J gene TRBJ2-3; 9 bases agree with TRBD2. Losses at the gene ends were 5 bases for V and 2 bases for J; bases not matched to a gene: 5. CDR3 length: 15 amino acids. Germline V gene data show CDR1 as MNHEY and CDR2 as SVGEGT. The CDR3 region has the DNA TGTGCCAGCAGTCAAATAGCGGGGGCCACAGATACGCAGTATTTT. Its protein product is CASSQIAGATDTQYF.

Points on this clonotype: A much bigger clone sits one base away, suggesting this may be a read error. The V call is TRBV28, the J call TRBJ2-3, with 8 bases matching TRBD2. Germline V CDR1 and CDR2: MDHEN, SYDVKM. The CDR3 is 15 amino acids. CDR3 sequence reads: CASSTRGGQGDAQYF. The CDR3 nucleotides read TGTGCCAGCAGCACTCGGGGGGGCCAGGGAGATGCGCAGTATTTT. Full variable domain (remainder filled in from reference TRBV28 and TRBJ2-3): DVKVTQSSRYLVKRTGEKVFLECVQDMDHENMFWYRQDPGLGLRLIYFSYDVKMKEKGDIPEGYSVSREKKERFSLILESASTNQTSMYLCASSTRGGQGDAQYFGPGTRLTVL.

This chain links TRBV6-1 with TRBJ1-4, with D uncertain. Trimming left V 6 bases short and J 5 bases short, with 13 bases between. The CDR3 runs 14 residues. Looked up from germline, CDR1 is MNHNS and CDR2 is SASEGT. The CDR3: CASRPGRLNEKLFF. The CDR3 DNA is TGTGCCAGCAGGCCCGGCAGGTTGAATGAAAAACTGTTTTTT.

The chain uses TRBV7-6 and TRBJ2-7; D unclear. Germline CDR1 SGHVS, CDR2 FNYEAQ. Trimming took off 4 bases at V and 3 bases at J, with 25 bases between the two ends. The CDR3 runs to 18 residues. For the CDR3, the DNA is TGTGCCAGCAGCTCGAATCAGAGGTCTTGGGAACGCGGCTACGAGCAGTACTTC. Its protein is CASSSNQRSWERGYEQYF.

This clonotype has a handful of counts. The chain uses TRBV4-2 and TRBJ2-7; tentative D call: TRBD2 (5 bases). Trimming pared 1 base from V and 0 bases from J, leaving 13 bases between. CDR3 length: 16 residues. Germline V gives CDR1 LGHNA, CDR2 YNFKEQ. The CDR3 DNA sequence: TGTGCCAGCAGCCAAGTAAAGGTCGGGAACTCCTACGAGCAGTACTTC. It yields the protein CASSQVKVGNSYEQYF.

V gene TRBV6-1 combines with J gene TRBJ2-1; D is ambiguous. The germline V gene has CDR1 MNHNS and CDR2 SASEGT. The CDR3 contains 14 residues. The germline V and J ends were trimmed by 7 bases and 5 bases, with 15 bases remaining between them. The CDR3 nucleotides are TGTGCCAGCACCGCCCCCGGGCCCAACAATGAGCAGTTCTTC. It yields the protein CASTAPGPNNEQFF.

This clonotype has just a few counts. The J gene is TRBJ2-1, the V gene TRBV5-1; D possibly corresponds to TRBD1 (6 bases). There are 13 residues in the CDR3. V was trimmed by 3 bases and J by 9 bases, leaving 13 bases between them. The germline CDR1 and CDR2 sequences are SGHRS and YFSETQ. As DNA, the CDR3 is TGCGCCAGCAGCTGGGGGCAGGCGAGTGAGCAGTTCTTC. It is translated as CASSWGQASEQFF.

This clonotype showed up just a few times. V and J are TRBV20-1 and TRBJ2-5; D uncertain. The germline V gene encodes CDR1 DFQATT and CDR2 SNEGSKA (reference sequence). Trimming took 3 bases from V and 3 from J, leaving 11 bases between them. CDR3 size: 13 residues. The CDR3 DNA reads as TGCAGTGCTAGTGTTTGGGCAGAAGAGACCCAGTACTTC. Its protein product is CSASVWAEETQYF.